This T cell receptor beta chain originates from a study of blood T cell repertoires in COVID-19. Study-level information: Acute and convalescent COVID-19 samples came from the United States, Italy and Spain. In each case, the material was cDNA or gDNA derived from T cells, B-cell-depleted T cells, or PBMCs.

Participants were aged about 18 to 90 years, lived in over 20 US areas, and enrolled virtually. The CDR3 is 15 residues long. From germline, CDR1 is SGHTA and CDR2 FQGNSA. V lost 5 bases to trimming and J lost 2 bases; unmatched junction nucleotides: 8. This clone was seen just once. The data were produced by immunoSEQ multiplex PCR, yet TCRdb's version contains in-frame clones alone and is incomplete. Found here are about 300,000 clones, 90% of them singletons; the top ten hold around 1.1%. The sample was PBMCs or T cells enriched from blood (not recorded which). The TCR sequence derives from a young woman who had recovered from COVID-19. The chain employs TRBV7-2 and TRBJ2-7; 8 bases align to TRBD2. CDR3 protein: CASSHPPAGAYEQYF. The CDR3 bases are TGTGCCAGCAGCCACCCGCCAGCGGGGGCCTACGAGCAGTACTTC.